The source of this T cell receptor (beta chain) is a study of blood T cells in healthy people across ages. This CDR3 has 14 amino acids. Germline loops: CDR1 SGHTA, CDR2 FQGNSA. V was trimmed by 1 base and J by 4 bases, leaving 9 bases between them. Primed by a sample-barcoded 5' primer and a J-beta primer mix, a second PCR proceeded for about 7 to 12 cycles. TCRdb reanalysed the 5' RACE reads using MiXCR and keeps one entry per CDR3 protein. This table has 1.4 million or so distinct CDR3 sequences, 42% appearing once. This receptor was identified in a woman younger than 35 in good health. The specimen was blood. V gene TRBV7-2 combines with J gene TRBJ2-3, with TRBD2 as a possible D gene (6 bases). CDR3 protein: CASSLDRRADTQYF. In nucleotides, the CDR3 is TGTGCCAGCAGCTTAGACAGGAGGGCAGATACGCAGTATTTT.